Shown below are 8 T cell receptor beta chains from a single sample sequenced in a study of T cells in Graves' hyperthyroidism and ophthalmopathy. Amplification of TCR beta CDR3 regions was performed using RNA transcripts as template. The HTBI primer set served for first-round RT-PCR of the TCR CDR3. TCRdb called the multiplex PCR reads again in MiXCR, with one record for every CDR3 protein. The data hold fewer than 500,000 distinct CDR3 sequences, with around 15% observed a single time. Sequencing was performed on blood. These receptor sequences come from a man between 18 and 29 years old with Graves' ophthalmopathy.

The chain has TRBV19 and TRBJ2-7, with TRBD2 as a possible D gene (6 bases). V was clipped by 5 bases and J by 5 bases, with 25 bases between them. The germline CDR1 and CDR2 sequences are LNHDA and SQIVND (reference sequence). The CDR3 is 17 amino acids. This CDR3 reads CASSPTWRVTSFDEQYF. CDR3 sequence (DNA): TGTGCCAGTAGTCCAACTTGGAGGGTAACTTCTTTCGACGAGCAGTACTTC.

This clonotype was seen only a few times. CDR3 DNA: TGTGCCAGCAGCGTAGGCGGGTCGGGCAGCGGAGGCTACACCTTC. It is translated as CASSVGGSGSGGYTF. The chain recombines TRBV9 with TRBJ1-2; D call uncertain. There are 15 residues in the CDR3. The V end was cut by 0 bases, the J end by 8 bases, with 17 bases between. The germline V gene has CDR1 SGDLS and CDR2 YYNGEE.

V and J are TRBV29-1 and TRBJ2-5; TRBD2 matches 10 bases. V trimming: 1 base; J trimming: 3 bases; junction bases outside the gene matches: 5. The CDR3 contains 15 residues. In germline, CDR1 is SQVTM, CDR2 ANQGSEA. The CDR3 bases are TGCAGCGTTGAAGGGGAAACTAGCGGGAAAGAGACCCAGTACTTC. Amino acids: CSVEGETSGKETQYF.

Many counts were recorded for this clonotype. The chain carries TRBV10-1 and TRBJ2-1; TRBD2 is a possible D gene (5 bases). Germline V lookup: CDR1 WNHNN, CDR2 SYGVQD (reference sequence). The CDR3 extends over 16 amino acids. V was cut by 4 bases and J by 7 bases, with 20 bases left in between. This CDR3 is CASSVSSAGGLNEQFF. DNA of the CDR3: TGCGCCAGCAGTGTCTCATCGGCGGGTGGGTTGAATGAGCAGTTCTTC.

This clonotype was observed at least ten times. The chain combines TRBV20-1 with TRBJ2-1, with 8 bases aligning to TRBD2. Germline-derived CDR1 and CDR2 are DFQATT and SNEGSKA (reference sequence). With 3 bases clipped from V and 5 bases from J, the junction kept 6 bases outside the gene matches. This CDR3 contains 14 residues. CDR3: CSARSLAGNNEQFF. The CDR3 DNA sequence: TGCAGTGCTAGGTCGTTAGCGGGGAACAATGAGCAGTTCTTC.

Many counts were recorded for this clonotype. This rearrangement joins TRBV20-1 to TRBJ2-5, with D unclear. The CDR3 is 11 residues long. The germline CDR1 and CDR2 sequences are DFQATT and SNEGSKA (reference sequence). V lost 3 bases and J lost 3, with 5 bases in between. DNA for the CDR3: TGCAGTGCTAGCCCTGAAGAGACCCAGTACTTC. Translation: CSASPEETQYF.

This clonotype was found many times. The rearrangement uses TRBV30 and TRBJ2-7; D uncertain. The germline V gene has CDR1 GTSNPN and CDR2 SVGIG (reference sequence). V gave up 3 bases and J gave up 0 bases, with 9 bases separating them. The CDR3 consists of 13 residues. CDR3 region: CAWRADASYEQYF. For the CDR3, the DNA is TGTGCCTGGAGGGCGGACGCCTCCTACGAGCAGTACTTC.

This clonotype was detected many times. The chain couples TRBV12-3 or TRBV12-4 to TRBJ2-5; 8 bases agree with TRBD1. The CDR3 loop spans 15 amino acids. V was pared by 2 bases and J by 6 bases, with 8 bases of the junction left unmatched. DNA for the CDR3: TGTGCCAGCAGTTTATCAGGACAGGGATTGAAGACCCAGTACTTC. Its translation: CASSLSGQGLKTQYF.